This T cell receptor beta chain was obtained from a study of cytomegalovirus exposure and HLA in healthy donors. Overall study results and limits: Presence/absence comparisons presumed near-even sequencing depth among donors.

In the PCR, 60 Vbeta and 13 Jbeta primers were used. TCRdb's table, derived via immunoSEQ multiplex PCR, lists solely in-frame clones and lacks some. The sample has some 140,000 clones, less than 80% seen once. With respect to this clone: Its specificity is not known.

The receptor was derived from a woman aged 50 to 65 in good health and CMV-seropositive. Sequences were obtained from PBMCs.

This chain's CDR3 is CASSLAIRDRETDTQYF. The CDR3 DNA sequence: TGCGCCAGCAGCTTGGCTATACGGGACAGGGAAACAGATACGCAGTATTTT. This chain uses TRBV5-1 with TRBJ2-3, with TRBD1 identical over 9 bases. The CDR3 length is 17 residues. The trim removed 0 bases at V and 3 bases at J, leaving 8 bases unmatched. The germline CDR1 and CDR2 sequences are SGHRS and YFSETQ.